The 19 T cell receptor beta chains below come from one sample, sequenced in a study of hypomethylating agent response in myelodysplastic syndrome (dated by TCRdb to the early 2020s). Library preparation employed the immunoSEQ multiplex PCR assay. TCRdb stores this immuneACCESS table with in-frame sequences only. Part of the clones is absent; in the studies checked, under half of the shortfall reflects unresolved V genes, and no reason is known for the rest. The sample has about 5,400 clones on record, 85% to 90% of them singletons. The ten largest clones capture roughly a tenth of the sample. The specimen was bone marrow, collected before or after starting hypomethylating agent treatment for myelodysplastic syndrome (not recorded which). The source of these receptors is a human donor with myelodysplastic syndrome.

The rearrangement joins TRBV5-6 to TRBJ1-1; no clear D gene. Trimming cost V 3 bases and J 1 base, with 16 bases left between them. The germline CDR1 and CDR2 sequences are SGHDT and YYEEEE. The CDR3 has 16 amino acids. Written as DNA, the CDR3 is TGTGCCAGCAGCTCCCAATACCTTCAGAGGAACACTGAAGCTTTCTTT. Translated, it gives CASSSQYLQRNTEAFF.

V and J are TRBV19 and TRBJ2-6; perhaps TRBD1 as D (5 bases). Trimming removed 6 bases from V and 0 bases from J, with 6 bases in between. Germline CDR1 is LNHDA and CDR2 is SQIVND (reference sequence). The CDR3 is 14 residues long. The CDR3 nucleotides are TGTGCCAGTAGAGACAGCTCTGGGGCCAACGTCCTGACTTTC. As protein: CASRDSSGANVLTF.

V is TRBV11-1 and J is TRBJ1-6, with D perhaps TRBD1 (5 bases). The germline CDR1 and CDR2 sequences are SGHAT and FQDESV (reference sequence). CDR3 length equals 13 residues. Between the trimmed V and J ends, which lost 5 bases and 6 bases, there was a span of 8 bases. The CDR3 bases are TGTGCCAGCAGCCCAGGGTTTAATTCACCCCTCCACTTT. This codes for CASSPGFNSPLHF.

CDR3 sequence: CASSLVRTGESPQHF. The CDR3, as DNA: TGTGCCAGCAGTTTAGTACGGACGGGAGAATCGCCCCAGCATTTT. V usage is TRBV28 and J usage is TRBJ1-5; D is unclear. Germline V gene data show CDR1 as MDHEN and CDR2 as SYDVKM. CDR3 length: 15 residues. V was shortened by 2 bases and J by 9 bases, with 17 bases between the two germline ends.

The CDR3 nucleotides read TGTGCCAGCAGTGAAAACAGGGGTGGTTATGGCTACACCTTC. Translated, it gives CASSENRGGYGYTF. The rearrangement joins TRBV6-1 to TRBJ1-2, with TRBD1 matching 7 bases. Germline V lookup: CDR1 MNHNS, CDR2 SASEGT. The CDR3 has 14 residues. J was trimmed by 5 bases and V by 2 bases; bases with no gene match: 5.

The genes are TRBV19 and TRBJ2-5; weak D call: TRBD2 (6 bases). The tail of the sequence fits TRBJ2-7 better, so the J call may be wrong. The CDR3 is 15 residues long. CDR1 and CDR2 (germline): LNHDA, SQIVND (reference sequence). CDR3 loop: CASSIGRGRFYEQYF. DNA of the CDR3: TGTGCCAGTAGTATAGGGAGGGGTAGATTCTACGAGCAGTACTTC.

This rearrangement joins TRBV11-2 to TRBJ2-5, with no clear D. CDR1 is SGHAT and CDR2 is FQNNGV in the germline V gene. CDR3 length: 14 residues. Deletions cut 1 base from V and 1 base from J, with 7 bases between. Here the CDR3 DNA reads TGTGCCAGCAGCTTAGTGCAAGTCCAAGAGACCCAGTACTTC. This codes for CASSLVQVQETQYF.

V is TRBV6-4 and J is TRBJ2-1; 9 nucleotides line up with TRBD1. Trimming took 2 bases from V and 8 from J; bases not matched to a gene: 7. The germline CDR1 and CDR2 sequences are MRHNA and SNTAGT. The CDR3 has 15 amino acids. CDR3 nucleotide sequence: TGTGCCAGCAGTGACGGGACAGGGATTTCGGATGAGCAGTTCTTC. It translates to CASSDGTGISDEQFF.

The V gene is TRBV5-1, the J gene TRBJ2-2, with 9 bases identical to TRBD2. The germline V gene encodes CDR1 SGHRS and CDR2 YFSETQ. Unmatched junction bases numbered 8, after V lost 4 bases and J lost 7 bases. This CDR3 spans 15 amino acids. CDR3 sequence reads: CASSRLAGINGELFF. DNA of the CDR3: TGCGCCAGCAGCCGCCTAGCGGGAATCAACGGGGAGCTGTTTTTT.

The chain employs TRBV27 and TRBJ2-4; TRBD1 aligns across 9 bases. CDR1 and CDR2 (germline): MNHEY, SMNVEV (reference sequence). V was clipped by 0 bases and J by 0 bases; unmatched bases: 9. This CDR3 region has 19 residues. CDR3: CASSLSGTGSILAKNIQYF. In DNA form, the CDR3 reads TGTGCCAGCAGTTTATCAGGGACAGGGTCCATCTTAGCCAAAAACATTCAGTACTTC.

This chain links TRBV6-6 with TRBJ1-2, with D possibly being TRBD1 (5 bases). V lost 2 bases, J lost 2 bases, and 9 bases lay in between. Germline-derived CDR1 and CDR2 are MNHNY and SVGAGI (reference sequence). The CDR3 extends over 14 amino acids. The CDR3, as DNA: TGTGCCAGCAGTTACGGCCAGGGAAACTATGGCTACACCTTC. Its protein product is CASSYGQGNYGYTF.

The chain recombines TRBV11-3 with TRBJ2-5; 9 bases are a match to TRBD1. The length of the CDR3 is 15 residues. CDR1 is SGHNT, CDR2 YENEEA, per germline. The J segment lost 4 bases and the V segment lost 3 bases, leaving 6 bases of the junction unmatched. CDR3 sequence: CASSFRDREAETQYF. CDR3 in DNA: TGTGCCAGCAGCTTCCGGGACAGGGAGGCAGAGACCCAGTACTTC.

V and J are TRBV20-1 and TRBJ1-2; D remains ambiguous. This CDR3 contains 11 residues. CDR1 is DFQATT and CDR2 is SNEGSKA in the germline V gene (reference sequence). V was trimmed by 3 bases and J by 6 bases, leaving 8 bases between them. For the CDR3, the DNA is TGCAGTGCTAGGGCTCCGAATGGCTACACCTTC. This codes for CSARAPNGYTF.

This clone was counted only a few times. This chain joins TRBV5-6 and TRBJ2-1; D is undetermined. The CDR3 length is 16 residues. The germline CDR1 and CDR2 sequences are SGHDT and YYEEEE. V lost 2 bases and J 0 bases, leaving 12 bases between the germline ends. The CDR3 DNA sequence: TGTGCCAGCAGCTTTCTCGGTATCGGCTCCTACAATGAGCAGTTCTTC. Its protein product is CASSFLGIGSYNEQFF.

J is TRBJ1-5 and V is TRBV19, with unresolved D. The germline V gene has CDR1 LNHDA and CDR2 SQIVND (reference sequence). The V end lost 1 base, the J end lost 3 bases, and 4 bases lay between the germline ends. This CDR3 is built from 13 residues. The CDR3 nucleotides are TGTGCCAGTAGTATAGGAGCCAATCAGCCCCAGCATTTT. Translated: CASSIGANQPQHF.

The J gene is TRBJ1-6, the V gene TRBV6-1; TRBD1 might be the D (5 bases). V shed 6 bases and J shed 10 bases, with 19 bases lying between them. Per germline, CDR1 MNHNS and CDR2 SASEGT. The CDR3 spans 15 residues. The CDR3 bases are TGTGCCAGCAGAGCTCTTGGGGGGTTAGGCTCACCCCTCCACTTT. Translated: CASRALGGLGSPLHF.

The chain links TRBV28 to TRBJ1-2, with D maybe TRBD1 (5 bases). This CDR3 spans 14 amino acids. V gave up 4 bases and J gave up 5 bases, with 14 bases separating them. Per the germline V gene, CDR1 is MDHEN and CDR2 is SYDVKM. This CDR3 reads CASSSTGPYYGYTF. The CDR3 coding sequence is TGTGCCAGCAGTTCCACGGGACCATATTATGGCTACACCTTC.

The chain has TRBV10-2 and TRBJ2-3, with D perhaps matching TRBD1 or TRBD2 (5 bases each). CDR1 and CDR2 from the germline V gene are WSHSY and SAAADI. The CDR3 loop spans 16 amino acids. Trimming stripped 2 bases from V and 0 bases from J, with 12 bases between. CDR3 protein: CASSEGTTLSTDTQYF. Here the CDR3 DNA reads TGCGCCAGCAGTGAGGGGACGACCCTTAGCACAGATACGCAGTATTTT.

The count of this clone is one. CDR3 amino acids: CAISPLAGGPQETQYF. For the CDR3, the DNA is TGTGCCATCAGCCCACTAGCGGGGGGGCCCCAAGAGACCCAGTACTTC. This chain connects TRBV10-3 to TRBJ2-5, with 13 nucleotides matching TRBD2. The CDR3 loop spans 16 amino acids. Germline-derived CDR1 and CDR2 are ENHRY and SYGVKD. Trimming cost V 6 bases and J 1 base; bases outside gene matches: 5.